A selection of T cell receptor beta chains follows, all from one sample in a study of a mutant IDH1 vaccine in newly diagnosed glioma. Here immunoSEQ multiplex PCR was the method, and the copy in TCRdb shows in-frame clones only, minus some. This sample has tens of thousands of clones, with 83% found just once. The sequences come from PBMCs, collected from a glioma patient treated with radiotherapy, temozolomide or both. These receptors all come from a woman in her fifties or sixties with glioma. Both conserved end residues are part of each CDR3. The D gene is left open where the match is weak. Where a row states a size, it is once, few, many or the class of an expanded clone; other rows omit it.

D gene	V gene	CDR3 length	clone size	J gene	CDR3 protein	CDR3 DNA
TRBD1	TRBV12-5	15	-	TRBJ2-1	CASGLGTGAYNEQFF	TGTGCTAGTGGTTTAGGGACAGGGGCCTACAATGAGCAGTTCTTC
-	TRBV5-1	13	-	TRBJ1-4	CASSLPGGEKLFF	TGCGCCAGCAGCCTCCCGGGAGGTGAAAAACTGTTTTTT
-	TRBV6-1	15	-	TRBJ1-5	CASSQGGLSNQPQHF	TGTGCCAGCAGCCAAGGGGGTCTTAGCAATCAGCCCCAGCATTTT
TRBD1	TRBV6-1	13	-	TRBJ1-2	CASNRETGDGYTF	TGTGCCAGCAATAGGGAGACAGGGGATGGCTACACCTTC
TRBD2	TRBV4-1	15	-	TRBJ2-5	CASSQGPAGGETQYF	TGCGCCAGCAGCCAAGGACCCGCGGGGGGAGAGACCCAGTACTTC
-	TRBV30	14	-	TRBJ2-1	CAWSRGQPNNEQFF	TGTGCCTGGAGCAGAGGTCAGCCAAACAATGAGCAGTTCTTC
TRBD1	TRBV5-5	14	-	TRBJ1-1	CASSWDRGFTEAFF	TGTGCCAGCAGCTGGGACAGGGGTTTCACTGAAGCTTTCTTT
-	TRBV4-1	14	once	TRBJ1-5	CASSQEREGQPQHF	TGCGCCAGCAGCCAAGAAAGGGAAGGACAGCCCCAGCATTTT
TRBD1	TRBV4-3	18	-	TRBJ2-5	CASSQQFGDSAYQETQYF	TGCGCCAGCAGCCAACAATTCGGGGACAGCGCGTACCAAGAGACCCAGTACTTC
TRBD1	TRBV19	14	-	TRBJ2-7	CASSLTGGPYEQYF	TGTGCCAGTAGTCTAACAGGGGGTCCCTACGAGCAGTACTTC
TRBD1	TRBV14	13	-	TRBJ2-1	CASSRTRDSEQFF	TGTGCCAGCAGCCGCACCCGGGACAGCGAGCAGTTCTTC
-	TRBV30	12	-	TRBJ1-6	CAWSVPDSPLHF	TGTGCCTGGAGTGTACCCGATTCACCCCTCCACTTT
-	TRBV19	14	-	TRBJ2-2	CASSMTANTGELFF	TGTGCCAGTAGTATGACCGCGAACACCGGGGAGCTGTTTTTT
-	TRBV6-6	16	-	TRBJ1-4	CASSPISLTLGEKLFF	TGTGCCAGCAGTCCGATAAGTCTGACCCTAGGCGAAAAACTGTTTTTT
-	TRBV14	14	-	TRBJ1-1	CASSQGLGNTEAFF	TGTGCCAGCAGCCAAGGCCTGGGGAACACTGAAGCTTTCTTT
-	TRBV19	14	-	TRBJ2-7	CASSMLGLSYEQYF	TGTGCCAGTAGTATGCTCGGACTTTCCTACGAGCAGTACTTC
-	TRBV27	14	-	TRBJ1-4	CASSSIGTQEKLFF	TGTGCCAGCAGTTCCATCGGCACACAAGAAAAACTGTTTTTT
TRBD2	TRBV2	15	once	TRBJ2-7	CASREGGGLTYEQYF	TGTGCCAGCAGGGAAGGCGGGGGGCTAACCTACGAGCAGTACTTC
-	TRBV14	13	few	TRBJ1-1	CASSQQEGVTAFF	TGTGCCAGCAGCCAACAAGAAGGGGTAACGGCTTTCTTT
TRBD1	TRBV10-2	12	-	TRBJ1-1	CASSFPTGEAFF	TGCGCCAGCAGTTTCCCGACAGGGGAAGCTTTCTTT
-	TRBV25-1	12	-	TRBJ1-1	CASSESLTEAFF	TGTGCCAGCAGTGAATCCTTGACTGAAGCTTTCTTT
TRBD1	TRBV2	15	once	TRBJ1-5	CASSEATGTNQPQHF	TGTGCCAGCAGTGAAGCGACAGGGACTAATCAGCCCCAGCATTTT
-	TRBV10-3	16	-	TRBJ1-1	CAISEEGLPRNTEAFF	TGTGCCATCAGTGAGGAGGGACTGCCCCGGAACACTGAAGCTTTCTTT
TRBD1	TRBV5-1	14	-	TRBJ2-7	CASSSRQGRYEQYF	TGCGCCAGCAGCTCCCGACAGGGCCGCTACGAGCAGTACTTC
-	TRBV9	14	-	TRBJ1-3	CASSVPSSGNTIYF	TGTGCCAGCAGCGTACCTTCTTCTGGAAACACCATATATTTT
TRBD2	TRBV7-3	14	-	TRBJ2-5	CASSTSGGEQTQYF	TGTGCCAGCAGCACAAGCGGGGGGGAGCAGACCCAGTACTTC
-	TRBV28	13	-	TRBJ2-7	CASSLKPYYEQYF	TGTGCCAGCAGTTTAAAGCCTTACTACGAGCAGTACTTC
-	TRBV19	14	-	TRBJ2-7	CASSIGTPTYEQYF	TGTGCCAGTAGTATAGGGACTCCTACCTACGAGCAGTACTTC
-	TRBV15	15	-	TRBJ2-7	CATSRDRNRIYEQYF	TGTGCCACCAGCAGAGATAGGAACAGGATCTACGAGCAGTACTTC
TRBD2	TRBV5-4	17	once	TRBJ2-1	CASSLGAGGRTAGEQFF	TGTGCCAGCAGCTTGGGGGCGGGGGGGCGGACAGCGGGAGAGCAGTTCTTC
TRBD1	TRBV9	14	-	TRBJ1-4	CASSHRGPDEKLFF	TGTGCCAGCAGCCACAGGGGGCCGGACGAAAAACTGTTTTTT